Listed here is a single TCR beta chain. These data come from a study of blood T cell repertoires in COVID-19. Study-wide context: COVID-19 samples, acute and convalescent, were from the United States, Italy and Spain.

The germline gives CDR1 MDHEN, CDR2 SYDVKM. CDR3 length equals 15 residues. J was trimmed by 1 base and V by 4 bases; bases with no gene match: 5. Data came from immunoSEQ multiplex PCR; TCRdb stores just in-frame clones and leaves some out. In the table there are over 100,000 clones, about four fifths of which are singletons. This chain uses TRBV28 with TRBJ2-5; TRBD1 matches 8 bases. The sample was peripheral blood. The clonotype originates from a man aged 55 to 70 with acute or convalescent COVID-19. The CDR3 sequence: CASSSIQGVQETQYF. The CDR3, as DNA: TGTGCCAGCAGTTCGATACAGGGGGTCCAAGAGACCCAGTACTTC.